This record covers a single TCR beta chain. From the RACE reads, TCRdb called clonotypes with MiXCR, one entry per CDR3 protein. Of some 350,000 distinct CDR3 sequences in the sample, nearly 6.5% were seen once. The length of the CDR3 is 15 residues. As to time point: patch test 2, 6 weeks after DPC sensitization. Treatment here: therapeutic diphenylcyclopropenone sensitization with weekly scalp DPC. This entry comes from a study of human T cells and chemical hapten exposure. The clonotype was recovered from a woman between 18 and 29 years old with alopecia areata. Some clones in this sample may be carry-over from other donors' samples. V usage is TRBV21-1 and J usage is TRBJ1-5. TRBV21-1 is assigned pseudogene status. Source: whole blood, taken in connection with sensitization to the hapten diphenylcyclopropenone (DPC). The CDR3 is CASNPRHGSNQPQHF. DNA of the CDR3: TGTGCCAGCAACCCCAGGCATGGCAGCAATCAGCCCCAGCATTTT.